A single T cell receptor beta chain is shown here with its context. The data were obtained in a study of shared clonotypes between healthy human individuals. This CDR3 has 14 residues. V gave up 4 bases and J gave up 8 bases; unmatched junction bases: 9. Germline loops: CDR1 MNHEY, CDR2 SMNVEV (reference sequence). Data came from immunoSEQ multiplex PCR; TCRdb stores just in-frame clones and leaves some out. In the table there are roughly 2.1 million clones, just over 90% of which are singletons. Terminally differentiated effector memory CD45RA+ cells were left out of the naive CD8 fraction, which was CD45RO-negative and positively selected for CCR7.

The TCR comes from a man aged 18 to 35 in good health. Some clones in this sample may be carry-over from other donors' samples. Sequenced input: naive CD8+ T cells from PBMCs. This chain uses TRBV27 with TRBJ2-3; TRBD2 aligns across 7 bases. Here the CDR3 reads CASSYRDRGVTQYF. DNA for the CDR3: TGTGCCAGCAGTTATAGGGACCGGGGGGTTACGCAGTATTTT.